These 13 T cell receptor beta chains were all obtained from the same sample, sequenced in a study of blood T cell repertoires in COVID-19. Method: immunoSEQ multiplex PCR; TCRdb's copy keeps in-frame clones and lacks some. This sample carries under 250,000 clones, roughly four fifths of them seen once, and the ten largest clones take roughly 9.8%. The source material was peripheral blood. Receptors originate from an elderly man with acute or convalescent COVID-19.

The rearrangement joins TRBV5-1 to TRBJ2-7, with 9 bases aligning to TRBD2. The V segment lost 0 bases and the J segment 5 bases; nucleotides outside the gene matches: 12. This CDR3 is built from 17 residues. Germline V gene lookup returns CDR1 SGHRS and CDR2 YFSETQ. CDR3 in DNA: TGCGCCAGCAGCTTGGCCGTGAGCGGGAGGTCGGGGAACGAGCAGTACTTC. It specifies CASSLAVSGRSGNEQYF.

The rearrangement links TRBV5-4 to TRBJ2-1; the match to TRBD1 covers 7 bases. Germline trimming cut 4 bases from V and 0 bases from J; bases unmatched to any gene: 7. The CDR3 loop spans 16 amino acids. Germline V gives CDR1 SGHNT, CDR2 YYREEE (reference sequence). CDR3 amino acids: CASSMGQTSSYNEQFF. The DNA of the CDR3 is TGTGCCAGCAGCATGGGACAGACGAGCTCCTACAATGAGCAGTTCTTC.

The chain employs TRBV7-9 and TRBJ1-2; tentative D call: TRBD1 (6 bases). This CDR3 comprises 12 residues. Trimming removed 5 bases at V and 8 bases at J, with 12 bases between. Germline V gene lookup returns CDR1 SEHNR and CDR2 FQNEAQ (reference sequence). In DNA, the CDR3 is TGTGCCAGCAGCCCGGACAGAGCGGGCTACACCTTC. Translation: CASSPDRAGYTF.

V and J are TRBV6-5 and TRBJ1-2; the match to TRBD1 covers 11 bases. Germline CDR1 MNHEY, CDR2 SVGAGI. The CDR3 extends over 15 amino acids. V lost 7 bases to trimming and J lost 6 bases; unmatched junction nucleotides: 10. The CDR3 loop is CASTTMGGQGDGYTF. The DNA of the CDR3 is TGTGCCAGCACTACGATGGGGGGACAGGGGGATGGCTACACCTTC.

The chain uses TRBV24-1 and TRBJ2-5; TRBD1 agrees at 7 bases. Germline CDR1 KGHDR, CDR2 SFDVKD. V lost 1 base and J lost 2; bases outside the gene matches: 3. CDR3 length: 15 residues. CDR3 amino acids: CATSDFRGQQETQYF. CDR3 DNA: TGTGCCACCAGTGATTTTAGGGGACAGCAAGAGACCCAGTACTTC.

J is TRBJ1-2 and V is TRBV5-1; 7 bases are shared with TRBD1. The CDR3 extends over 15 amino acids. CDR1 and CDR2 from the germline V gene are SGHRS and YFSETQ. V lost 5 bases and J lost 4; bases outside the gene matches: 11. In DNA form, the CDR3 reads TGCGCCAGCAGTACAGGGGCCGCGCCCTTCTATGGCTACACCTTC. Amino acids: CASSTGAAPFYGYTF.

This sequence joins TRBV6-1 and TRBJ1-3, with D perhaps matching TRBD1 (6 bases). This CDR3 has 15 amino acids. V was trimmed by 1 base and J by 6 bases, leaving 13 bases between them. Germline V gives CDR1 MNHNS, CDR2 SASEGT. The CDR3 DNA reads TGTGCCAGCAGTGAAGTGGCGGGGGGCGTAAACACCATATATTTT. Its protein is CASSEVAGGVNTIYF.

The chain has TRBV29-1 and TRBJ1-4, with D unresolved. The V gene lost 0 bases and the J gene lost 16 bases, with 12 bases spanning the gap. CDR1 and CDR2 (germline): SQVTM, ANQGSEA. CDR3 length: 11 amino acids. The DNA for the CDR3 is TGCAGCGTTGAAGAGCGGGCCAACTCGTTTTTT. Translating it yields CSVEERANSFF. Looking up the rest from reference TRBV29-1 and TRBJ1-4 gives the full variable domain: SAVISQKPSRDICQRGTSLTIQCQVDSQVTMMFWYRQQPGQSLTLIATANQGSEATYESGFVIDKFPISRPNLTFSTLTVSNMSPEDSSIYLCSVEERANSFFGSGTQLSVL.

The chain couples TRBV5-5 to TRBJ1-5, with D hard to call. The CDR3 runs 17 residues. From germline, CDR1 is SGHKS and CDR2 YYEKEE (reference sequence). Trimming took 4 bases from V and 0 from J, leaving 17 bases between them. The CDR3 region has the DNA TGTGCCAGCAGCGGGGAGGCACTTACTTATAGCAATCAGCCCCAGCATTTT. This codes for CASSGEALTYSNQPQHF.

The J gene is TRBJ2-7, the V gene TRBV6-5; possibly TRBD1 for D (6 bases). CDR3 size: 13 residues. V was cut by 4 bases and J by 7 bases, with 14 bases left in between. From germline, CDR1 is MNHEY and CDR2 SVGAGI. CDR3 sequence reads: CASSWGPGGEQYF. The CDR3 DNA is TGTGCCAGCAGTTGGGGGCCCGGCGGTGAGCAGTACTTC.

The chain joins TRBV19 to TRBJ2-7, with TRBD1 matching 9 bases. With 6 bases clipped from V and 0 bases from J, the junction kept 9 bases outside the gene matches. The CDR3 loop spans 16 amino acids. CDR1 and CDR2 from the germline V gene are LNHDA and SQIVND (reference sequence). CDR3 residues: CASRPTGTGYSYEQYF. The CDR3 DNA follows: TGTGCCAGTAGACCAACCGGGACAGGGTACTCCTACGAGCAGTACTTC.

The table lists this clone with a count of one. The rearrangement joins TRBV7-9 to TRBJ2-7; 10 bases match TRBD1. The CDR3 is made up of 15 amino acids. Trimming cost V 8 bases and J 7 bases; bases outside gene matches: 14. In germline, CDR1 is SEHNR, CDR2 FQNEAQ (reference sequence). The CDR3 DNA sequence: TGTGCCAGCGGAGCCAGGCCGGGACAGGGGAGAGAGCAGTACTTC. Protein: CASGARPGQGREQYF. The whole variable domain, filled in from reference TRBV7-9 and TRBJ2-7, reads DTGVSQNPRHKITKRGQNVTFRCDPISEHNRLYWYRQTLGQGPEFLTYFQNEAQLEKSRLLSDRFSAERPKGSFSTLEIQRTEQGDSAMYLCASGARPGQGREQYFGPGTRLTVT.

In its sample, this clone was seen a few times. The V gene is TRBV28, the J gene TRBJ1-1; 7 positions agree with TRBD1. This CDR3 region has 14 residues. From germline, CDR1 is MDHEN and CDR2 SYDVKM. The trim removed 4 bases at V and 9 bases at J, leaving 11 bases unmatched. The CDR3 DNA reads as TGTGCCAGCAGTTATTGGACAGGAGGATTCAAAGCTTTCTTT. This sequence encodes CASSYWTGGFKAFF.